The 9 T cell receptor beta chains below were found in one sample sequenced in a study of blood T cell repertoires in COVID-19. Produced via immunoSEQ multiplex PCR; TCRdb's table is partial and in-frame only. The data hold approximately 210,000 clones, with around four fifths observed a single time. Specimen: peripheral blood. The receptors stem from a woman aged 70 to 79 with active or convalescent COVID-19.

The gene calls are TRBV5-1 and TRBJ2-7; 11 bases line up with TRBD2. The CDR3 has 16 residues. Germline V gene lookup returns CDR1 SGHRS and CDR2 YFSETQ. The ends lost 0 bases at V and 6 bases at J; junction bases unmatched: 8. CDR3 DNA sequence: TGCGCCAGCAGCTTGGGAGGTCTAGCGGGAGGTGTCGAGCAGTACTTC. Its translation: CASSLGGLAGGVEQYF.

For the CDR3, the DNA is TGTGCCCAAGGCGGGGGGGCCTACGAGCAGTACTTC. This codes for CAQGGGAYEQYF. This chain joins TRBV2 and TRBJ2-7, with TRBD2 matching 9 bases. CDR3 length: 12 residues. Germline CDR1 SNHLY, CDR2 FYNNEI. V shed 11 bases and J 2 bases; nucleotides not matched to a gene: 4.

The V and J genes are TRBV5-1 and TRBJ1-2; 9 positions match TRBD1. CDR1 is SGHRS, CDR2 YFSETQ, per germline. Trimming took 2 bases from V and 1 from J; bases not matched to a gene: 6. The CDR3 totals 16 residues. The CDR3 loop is CASSFGTGSFNYGYTF. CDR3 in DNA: TGCGCCAGCAGCTTCGGGACAGGGAGTTTTAACTATGGCTACACCTTC.

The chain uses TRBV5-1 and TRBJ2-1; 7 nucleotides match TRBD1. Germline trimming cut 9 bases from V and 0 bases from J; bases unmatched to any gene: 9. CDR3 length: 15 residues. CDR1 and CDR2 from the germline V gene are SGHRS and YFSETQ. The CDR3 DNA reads TGCGCCACCGGGGACGGGACAGTCTCCTACAATGAGCAGTTCTTC. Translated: CATGDGTVSYNEQFF.

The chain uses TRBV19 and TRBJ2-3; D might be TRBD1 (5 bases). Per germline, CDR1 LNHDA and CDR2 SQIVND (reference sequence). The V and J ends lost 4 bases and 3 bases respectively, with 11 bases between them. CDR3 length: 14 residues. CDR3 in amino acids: CASSKQVGTDTQYF. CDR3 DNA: TGTGCCAGTAGTAAACAGGTAGGAACAGATACGCAGTATTTT.

The CDR3 DNA sequence: TGTGCCAGCAGTCTCCACTCTAAGGGGAACAATGAGCAGTTCTTC. Amino acid sequence: CASSLHSKGNNEQFF. The chain has TRBV27 and TRBJ2-1, with D possibly matching TRBD1 (5 bases). The germline CDR1 and CDR2 sequences are MNHEY and SMNVEV (reference sequence). The CDR3 length is 15 residues. The V and J ends lost 5 bases and 5 bases respectively, with 16 bases between them.

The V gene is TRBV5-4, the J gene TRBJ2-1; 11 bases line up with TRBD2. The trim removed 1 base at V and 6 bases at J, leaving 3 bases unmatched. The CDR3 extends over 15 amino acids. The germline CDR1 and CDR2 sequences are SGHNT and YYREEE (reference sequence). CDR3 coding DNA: TGTGCCAGCAGCTTGACTAGCGGGAGACCCAATGAGCAGTTCTTC. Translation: CASSLTSGRPNEQFF.

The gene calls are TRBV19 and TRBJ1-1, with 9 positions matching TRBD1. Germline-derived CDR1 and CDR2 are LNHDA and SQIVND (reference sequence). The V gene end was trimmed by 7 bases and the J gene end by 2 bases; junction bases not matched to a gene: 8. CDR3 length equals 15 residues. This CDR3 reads CASTLGTGQNTEAFF. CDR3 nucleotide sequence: TGTGCCAGTACTCTAGGGACAGGGCAAAACACTGAAGCTTTCTTT.

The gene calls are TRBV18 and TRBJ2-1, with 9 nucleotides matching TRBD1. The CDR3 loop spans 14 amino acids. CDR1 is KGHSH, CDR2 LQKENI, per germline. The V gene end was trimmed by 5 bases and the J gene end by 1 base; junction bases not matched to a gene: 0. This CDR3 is CASSGTGSYNEQFF. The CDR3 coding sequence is TGTGCCAGCTCAGGGACAGGGTCCTACAATGAGCAGTTCTTC.